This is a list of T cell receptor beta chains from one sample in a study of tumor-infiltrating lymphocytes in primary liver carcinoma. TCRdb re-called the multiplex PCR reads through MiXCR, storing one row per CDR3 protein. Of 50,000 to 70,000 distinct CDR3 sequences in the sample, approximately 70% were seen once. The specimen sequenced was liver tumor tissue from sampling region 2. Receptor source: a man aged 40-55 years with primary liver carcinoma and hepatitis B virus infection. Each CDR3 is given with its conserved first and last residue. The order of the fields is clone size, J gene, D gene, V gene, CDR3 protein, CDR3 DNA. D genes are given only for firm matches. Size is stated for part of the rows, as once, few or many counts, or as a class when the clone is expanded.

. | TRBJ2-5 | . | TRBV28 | CTSSPYSGAVQETQYF | TGTACCAGTAGTCCTTACTCAGGGGCCGTCCAAGAGACCCAGTACTTC
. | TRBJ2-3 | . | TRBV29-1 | CSIERDTDTHYF | TGCAGCATTGAAAGGGACACAGATACGCATTATTTT
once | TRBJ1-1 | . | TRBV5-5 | CASSREWASFKTEALF | TGTGCCAGCAGCCGAGAGTGGGCGTCTTTCAAGACTGAAGCTCTCTTC
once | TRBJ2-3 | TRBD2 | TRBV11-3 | CASCFSGGRTDTQYF | TGTGCCAGCTGCTTTAGCGGGGGGCGGACAGATACGCAATATTTT
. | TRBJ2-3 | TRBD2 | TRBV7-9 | CACTLHLAGGTDTQYF | TGTGCCTGCACCCTCCACTTGGCGGGAGGCACAGATACGCAGTATTTT
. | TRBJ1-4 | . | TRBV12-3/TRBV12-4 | CARSLRGSGTNEKLFF | TGTGCTAGGAGTTTACGGGGGTCGGGAACTAATGAAAAACTGTTTTTT
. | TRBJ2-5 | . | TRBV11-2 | CASSPLSALGVTQYF | TGTGCCAGCAGCCCCCTGTCAGCCCTAGGGGTGACCCAATACTTC
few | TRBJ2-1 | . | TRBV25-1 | CASSDSGGSNEQFF | TGTGCCAGCAGTGATAGCGGAGGTAGCAATGAGCAGTTCTTC
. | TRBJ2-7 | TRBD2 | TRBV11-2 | CASRCTSGTGSSYEQYF | TGTGCCAGCAGATGTACTAGCGGAACAGGAAGTTCCTACGAGCAGTACTTC
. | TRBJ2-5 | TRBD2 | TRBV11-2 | CASSLTSGGKETQYF | TGTGCCAGCAGCTTGACTAGCGGGGGGAAAGAGACCCAGTACTTC
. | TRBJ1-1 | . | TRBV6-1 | CASKLQSDTEAFF | TGTGCCAGCAAATTACAGAGTGACACTGAAGCCTTCTTT
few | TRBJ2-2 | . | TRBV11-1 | CASSLVGGTNTGELFF | TGTGCCAGCAGCTTAGTGGGGGGTACGAACACCGGGGAGCTGTTTTTT
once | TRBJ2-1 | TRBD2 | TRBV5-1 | CASSLLDTSGRTPPGQFF | TGCGCCAGCAGCTTGTTAGACACAAGCGGGAGGACGCCTCCCGGGCAGTTCTTC
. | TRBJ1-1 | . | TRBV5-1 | CASSFKEDTETLF | TGCGCCAGCAGCTTTAAGGAGGACACTGAAACTTTATTT
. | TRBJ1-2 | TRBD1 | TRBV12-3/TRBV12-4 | CASSRTGDYGSTF | TGTGCCAGCAGCCGGACAGGGGACTATGGCAGCACCTTC
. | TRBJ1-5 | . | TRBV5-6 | CASSSSRGGDQPQHF | TGTGCCAGCAGCTCTTCTCGGGGGGGCGATCAGCCCCAGCATTTT
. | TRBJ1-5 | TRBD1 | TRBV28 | CASLHPTGQGNQSQHF | TGTGCCAGTCTTCATCCAACAGGACAGGGTAATCAGTCCCAGCATTTT
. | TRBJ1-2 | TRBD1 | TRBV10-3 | CAISERQGYGYIF | TGTGCCATCAGTGAAAGACAGGGGTATGGCTACATCTTC
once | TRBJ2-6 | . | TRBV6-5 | CANTEWGANILTF | TGTGCCAACACCGAATGGGGGGCCAACATCCTGACTTTT
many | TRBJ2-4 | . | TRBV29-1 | CSAEQGNIQYF | TGCAGCGCCGAACAGGGAAACATTCAGTACTTC
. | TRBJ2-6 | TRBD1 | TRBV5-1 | CASSLIGQGGGANVLTF | TGCGCCAGCAGCTTGATCGGACAGGGAGGTGGGGCCAACGTCCTGACTTTC
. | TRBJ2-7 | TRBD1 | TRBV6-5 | CTSSLAGTGVHEQYF | TGTACCAGCAGTCTCGCCGGGACAGGGGTTCACGAGCAGTACTTC
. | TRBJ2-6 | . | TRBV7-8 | CASSTTGSGANVLTF | TGTGCCAGCAGCACAACCGGCTCTGGGGCAAACGTCCTGACTTTC
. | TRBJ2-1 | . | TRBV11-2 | CATSTTGIAQFF | TGTGCCACCAGCACGACCGGGATTGCGCAGTTCTTC
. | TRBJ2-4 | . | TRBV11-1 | CASSFPWTTRNKNIQYF | TGTGCCAGCAGCTTTCCCTGGACTACCAGGAACAAAAACATTCAGTACTTC
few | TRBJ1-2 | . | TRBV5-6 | CASSPVNYGYTF | TGTGCCAGCAGCCCCGTTAACTATGGCTACACCTTC
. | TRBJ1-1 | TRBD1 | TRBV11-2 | CASSPSRGLVNTEPLF | TGTGCCAGCAGCCCATCCAGGGGGTTGGTGAACACCGAACCTTTATTT
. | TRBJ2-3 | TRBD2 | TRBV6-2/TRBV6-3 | CASSSKREPDAQYF | TGTGCCAGCAGCTCCAAGCGGGAGCCAGATGCTCAGTATTTT
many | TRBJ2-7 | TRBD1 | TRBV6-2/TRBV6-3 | CASTPPDREYEQYF | TGTGCCAGCACCCCGCCGGACAGGGAGTACGAGCAGTACTTC
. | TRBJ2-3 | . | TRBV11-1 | CASSLDNGKGPGMQYF | TGTGCCAGCAGCTTAGATAACGGGAAAGGCCCAGGTATGCAGTATTTT
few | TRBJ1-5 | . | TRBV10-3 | CAISEYQGYQPLHF | TGTGCCATCAGTGAGTATCAGGGCTATCAGCCCCTGCATTTT
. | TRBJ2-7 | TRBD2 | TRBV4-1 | CVSNQTLAEPLYEQYF | TGCGTCAGCAACCAAACCCTAGCGGAGCCACTCTACGAGCAGTACTTC
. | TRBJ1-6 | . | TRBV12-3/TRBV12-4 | CTSSFTRGGSPLHF | TGTACCAGCAGTTTCACACGGGGTGGTTCACCCCTCCACTTT
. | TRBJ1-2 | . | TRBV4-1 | CTSSQEGARYGYTF | TGCACCAGCAGCCAAGAAGGAGCCCGCTATGGCTACACCTTC
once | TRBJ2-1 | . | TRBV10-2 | CANSLEWEDMYNEQFF | TGCGCCAACAGCCTTGAGTGGGAGGATATGTACAATGAGCAGTTCTTC
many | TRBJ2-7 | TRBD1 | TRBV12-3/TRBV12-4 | CASSSDRYEQYF | TGTGCCAGCAGTTCGGACAGGTACGAGCAGTACTTC
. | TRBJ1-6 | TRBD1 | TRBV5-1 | CASSLEGQGSSSLHF | TGCGCCAGCAGTTTGGAGGGACAGGGGTCCTCATCCCTCCACTTT
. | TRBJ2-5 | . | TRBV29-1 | CSVHTGTEELQYF | TGTAGCGTCCACACTGGGACGGAAGAACTCCAATACTTC
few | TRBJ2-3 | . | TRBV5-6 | CASSLEVARSTDTQYF | TGTGCCAGCAGCTTGGAGGTAGCCCGGTCCACAGATACGCAGTATTTT
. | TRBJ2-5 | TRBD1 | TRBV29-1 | CSVEEEYGTVQDTQYF | TGCAGCGTTGAAGAGGAATATGGGACAGTCCAAGATACCCAGTACTTC
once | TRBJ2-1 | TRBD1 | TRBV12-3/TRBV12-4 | CASSFGQDNGQFF | TGTGCCAGCAGTTTCGGACAGGACAATGGGCAGTTCTTC
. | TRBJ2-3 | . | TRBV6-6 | CASCYSMGPAADTQYF | TGTGCCAGCTGTTACTCGATGGGTCCAGCAGCAGATACCCAGTATTTT
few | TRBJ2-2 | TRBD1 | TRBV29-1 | CSVYGTVGRGEPFF | TGCAGCGTCTATGGGACAGTGGGTCGCGGAGAGCCGTTTTTC
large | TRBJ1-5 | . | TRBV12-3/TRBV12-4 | CASSFGQGSNQPQHF | TGTGCCAGCAGTTTTGGGCAAGGAAGCAATCAGCCCCAGCATTTT
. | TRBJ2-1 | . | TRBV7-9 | CASSLPYHGPKTNEEFF | TGTGCCAGCAGCTTACCATATCATGGGCCTAAAACAAATGAGGAGTTCTTT
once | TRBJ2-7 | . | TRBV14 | CASSVTTFSYEHYF | TGTGCCAGCAGCGTAACGACTTTCTCCTACGAGCACTACTTC
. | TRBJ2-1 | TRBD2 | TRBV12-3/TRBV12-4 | CASSFPSLAGGEGNEQLF | TGTGCCAGCAGTTTCCCCAGTCTCGCGGGAGGGGAGGGCAACGAGCAGCTCTTC
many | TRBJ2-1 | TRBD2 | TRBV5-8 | CASSYGLAGELDEQFF | TGTGCCAGCAGCTACGGACTAGCGGGAGAGTTGGATGAGCAGTTCTTC
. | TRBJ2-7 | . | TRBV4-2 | CASSQVERSSFDEQYF | TGTGCCAGCAGCCAAGTCGAGCGAAGCTCCTTTGACGAGCAGTACTTC
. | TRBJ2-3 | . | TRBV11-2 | CVSSRRPTNPTDTQYF | TGTGTCAGCAGCCGACGACCCACCAACCCCACAGATACGCAGTATTTT
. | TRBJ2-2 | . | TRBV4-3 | CASSQDRSAVRGGELFF | TGCGCCAGCAGCCAAGATCGGTCGGCAGTCCGAGGCGGGGAGCTGTTTTTT
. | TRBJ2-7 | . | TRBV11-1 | CTRRRGLSYEQYF | TGTACCAGAAGGAGGGGGTTGTCCTATGAGCAGTACTTC
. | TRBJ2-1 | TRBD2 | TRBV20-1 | CSAPPGTRDEQFF | TGCAGTGCTCCACCTGGGACTAGGGATGAGCAGTTCTTC
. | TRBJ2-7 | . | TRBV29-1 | CSTGQTAYEQYF | TGCAGCACTGGACAGACGGCCTACGAGCAGTACTTC
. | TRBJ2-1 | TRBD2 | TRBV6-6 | CVSSYSRGLARNEQFF | TGTGTGAGCAGTTACTCGAGGGGACTAGCGAGAAATGAGCAGTTCTTC
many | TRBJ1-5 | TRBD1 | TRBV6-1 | CASSEQGGLHSAQHF | TGTGCCAGCAGCGAACAAGGGGGCCTACACTCGGCCCAGCATTTT
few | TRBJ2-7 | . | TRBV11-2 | CASNLETAPKPYEQYF | TGTGCCAGCAACTTGGAGACGGCACCAAAACCCTACGAGCAGTACTTC